This TCR beta chain was documented in a study of blood T cell repertoires in COVID-19. Measured with immunoSEQ multiplex PCR; TCRdb has only the in-frame clones, and not every one. The sample lists around 400,000 clones; 70% to 90% were seen once. Germline V gene data show CDR1 as MNHEY and CDR2 as SVGAGI. With 2 bases removed from V and 2 bases from J, the gap between germline ends came to 16 bases. The CDR3 covers 16 residues. Material: PBMCs or T cells enriched from blood (not recorded which). This chain joins TRBV6-5 and TRBJ2-7; D is possibly TRBD1 (6 bases). The TCR sequence derives from a woman under 30 who had been exposed to COVID-19. CDR3 sequence: CASSYGGRLAAYEQYF. The CDR3 DNA reads as TGTGCCAGCAGTTACGGGGGCAGGCTCGCGGCCTACGAGCAGTACTTC.